The table lists the clone carrying this TCR beta chain with a few counts. Germline CDR1 is SEHNR and CDR2 is FQNEAQ (reference sequence). V lost 6 bases and J 2 bases, leaving 5 bases between the germline ends. The CDR3 runs to 11 residues. The sample is drawn from a study of CD8+ T cells in alopecia areata. cDNA prepared by RNA extraction and subsequent reverse transcription served as the template for sequencing. Some clones are missing from TCRdb's copy, which holds only in-frame ones; the method was immunoSEQ multiplex PCR. Of about 110,000 clones in the sample, 50% to 60% were seen once. This clonotype was sampled from a human donor with alopecia areata. Source material: NKG2D-low CD8+ T cells sorted from blood. The V and J genes are TRBV7-9 and TRBJ2-7; D is unresolved. Written as DNA, the CDR3 is TGTGCCAGCAGTTACACCTACGAGCAGTACTTC. This codes for CASSYTYEQYF.